Listed below are T cell receptor beta chains from one sample, sequenced in a study of cytomegalovirus exposure and HLA in healthy donors. Measured with immunoSEQ multiplex PCR; TCRdb has only the in-frame clones, and not every one. The top ten clones hold around 1.5% of a sample with 150,000 to 200,000 clones, over 65% of them seen once. Sequencing was carried out using PBMCs. All receptors come from a man between 18 and 35 years old in good health and CMV-seronegative. Each CDR3 is given with its conserved first and last residue. A D gene is named only where the DNA matches it firmly. Some rows have no size entry. The others give once, few or many, or a class for an expanded clone.

abundance	v_gene	j_gene	d_gene	CDR3nt	CDR3aa
.	TRBV4-1	TRBJ2-3	.	TGCGCCAGCAGCCAAGGGCCCCCTGCGGCAGATACGCAGTATTTT	CASSQGPPAADTQYF
few	TRBV10-2	TRBJ2-2	TRBD1	TGCGCCAGCAGTGTCGGGACAGGGTTCACCGGGGAGCTGTTTTTT	CASSVGTGFTGELFF
.	TRBV4-2	TRBJ1-4	TRBD1	TGTGCCAGCAGCCAAGGCGGGGACAGGGGGCGTGAAAAACTGTTTTTT	CASSQGGDRGREKLFF
.	TRBV6-6	TRBJ1-5	.	TGTGCCAGCTGGGTGAACAGCCAGAATCAGCCCCAGCATTTT	CASWVNSQNQPQHF
.	TRBV9	TRBJ2-1	TRBD2	TGTGCCAGCAGCTTCCGACTAGCGGGAGGCCCTAGCGATGAGCAGTTCTTC	CASSFRLAGGPSDEQFF
.	TRBV28	TRBJ1-3	.	TGTGCCAGCTTTAAAAACACCATATATTTT	CASFKNTIYF
few	TRBV27	TRBJ2-7	TRBD2	TGTGCCAGCAGTTCGGCGGGACTAGGCTACGAGCAGTACTTC	CASSSAGLGYEQYF
.	TRBV2	TRBJ1-5	.	TGTGCCAGCAGAACGACAAGTCGGCCCCAGCATTTT	CASRTTSRPQHF
.	TRBV15	TRBJ1-2	.	TGTGCCACCAGCAGAGATCGAACAGGTTGGGGCTACACCTTC	CATSRDRTGWGYTF
.	TRBV28	TRBJ1-4	.	TGTGCCAGCAGTACCGATAGGAGGGAACAACTGTTTTTT	CASSTDRREQLFF
few	TRBV5-1	TRBJ1-2	TRBD1	TGCGCCAGCAGCTTGAGACAGGGTAACTATGGCTACACCTTC	CASSLRQGNYGYTF
.	TRBV30	TRBJ1-2	.	TGTGCCTGGAGTGCCGGAGAGGCCTATGGCTACACCTTC	CAWSAGEAYGYTF
.	TRBV27	TRBJ2-7	TRBD1	TGTGCCAGCAGCCCTTGGGGACAGGGGGCCTACGAGCAGTACTTC	CASSPWGQGAYEQYF
.	TRBV5-5	TRBJ1-6	.	TGTGCCAGCAGCTTGGCCCAGGCTGGTTCACCCCTCCACTTT	CASSLAQAGSPLHF
.	TRBV6-5	TRBJ2-7	TRBD2	TGTGCCAGCGGGGGGGATGCCCCCTACGAGCAGTACTTC	CASGGDAPYEQYF
.	TRBV6-6	TRBJ1-1	.	TGTGCCAGCAGTTACTCTTGGGGGACTATTAACGCTGAAGCTTTCTTT	CASSYSWGTINAEAFF
.	TRBV4-1	TRBJ2-7	TRBD1	TGCGCCAGCAGCCATACCGGACAGGGTTCCCACGAGCAGCACTTC	CASSHTGQGSHEQHF
.	TRBV6-1	TRBJ1-4	.	TGTGCCAGCAGGGATCTGGGGGGAGGGGGAAAACTGTTTTTT	CASRDLGGGGKLFF
few	TRBV28	TRBJ1-5	TRBD1	TGTGCCAGCAGTCCCGGGACAGGGGGTCAGCCCCAGCATTTT	CASSPGTGGQPQHF
once	TRBV4-2	TRBJ1-1	.	TGTGCCAGCAGCCAAGATTGGCAGAACACTGAAGCTTTCTTT	CASSQDWQNTEAFF
few	TRBV10-3	TRBJ2-7	.	TGTGCCATCAGTTCCCCGGAGGGGGCGAGGGCCTACGAGCAGTACTTC	CAISSPEGARAYEQYF
.	TRBV9	TRBJ1-3	.	TGTGCCAGCACCGGCGGAGGGAGGGGAAACACCATATATTTT	CASTGGGRGNTIYF
.	TRBV29-1	TRBJ2-3	TRBD2	TGCAGCGTTGAAGATGCCCTAGCGGGAGGCCCCCAAGATACGCAGTATTTT	CSVEDALAGGPQDTQYF
.	TRBV30	TRBJ2-3	TRBD2	TGTGCCTGGAGTGTTGGCGGGGGGCCTCCAGATACGCAGTATTTT	CAWSVGGGPPDTQYF
.	TRBV6-5	TRBJ1-2	.	TGTGCCAGCAGTTATGGGGCAGGGAACTATGGCTACACCTTC	CASSYGAGNYGYTF
.	TRBV28	TRBJ2-5	TRBD1	TGTGCCAGCAGTCCAGGGACAGGGAAACAAGAGACCCAGTACTTC	CASSPGTGKQETQYF
.	TRBV4-2	TRBJ2-7	.	TGTGCCAGCAGCCAAGCAGGGTCGGAAGGGGTCTACGAGCAGTACTTC	CASSQAGSEGVYEQYF
.	TRBV9	TRBJ1-6	.	TGTGCCAGCAGCGCCGGGAGCTCCTATAATTCACCCCTCCACTTT	CASSAGSSYNSPLHF
.	TRBV9	TRBJ1-6	TRBD1	TGTGCCAGCAGCCGTGGGGACAGGGGTAATTCACCCCTCCACTTT	CASSRGDRGNSPLHF
.	TRBV13	TRBJ2-1	TRBD2	TGTGCCAGCAGAATAAAGGGGGCTAGCGGGGGGGAGCAGTTCTTC	CASRIKGASGGEQFF
once	TRBV19	TRBJ2-1	.	TGTGCCAGTAAACCGTGGGGAGGTTCCTACAATGAGCAGTTCTTC	CASKPWGGSYNEQFF
.	TRBV4-1	TRBJ2-7	TRBD2	TGCGCCAGCAGCCACAGACCGGGACTAGCGGGGTTAGACGGGGAGTACTTC	CASSHRPGLAGLDGEYF
.	TRBV27	TRBJ1-1	TRBD1	TGTGCCAGCAGTTTCCAAGGGGGCATCGGCACTGAAGCTTTCTTT	CASSFQGGIGTEAFF
.	TRBV9	TRBJ2-1	.	TGTGCCAGCAGCGCACCCCGGGGGGCCTTTAAGATAGGTGAGCAGTTCTTC	CASSAPRGAFKIGEQFF
.	TRBV9	TRBJ1-4	TRBD1	TGTGCCAGCAGCGTAGGACAGGGCGGTGAAAAACTGTTTTTT	CASSVGQGGEKLFF
.	TRBV5-1	TRBJ2-3	TRBD1	TGCGCCAGCAGCTTCCGGACAGGGGGAACAGATACGCAGTATTTT	CASSFRTGGTDTQYF
.	TRBV27	TRBJ1-1	.	TGTGCCAGCTCAACAGCCTTGAACACTGAAGCTTTCTTT	CASSTALNTEAFF
.	TRBV4-1	TRBJ2-1	TRBD2	TGCGCCAGCAGCCAAGAAGGGCTAGCGGTCTACAATGAGCAGTTCTTC	CASSQEGLAVYNEQFF
.	TRBV30	TRBJ2-7	.	TGTGCCTGGTCAGGGGGGTATAAGCTCTACGAGCAGTACTTC	CAWSGGYKLYEQYF
.	TRBV27	TRBJ1-1	.	TGTGCCAGTCGTGACCAACAGTTTACAGAAGCTTTCTTT	CASRDQQFTEAFF
.	TRBV7-9	TRBJ2-7	.	TGTGCCAGCAGCAAAGCGTGGACGGGAATGTACGAGCAGTACTTC	CASSKAWTGMYEQYF
.	TRBV27	TRBJ2-3	TRBD2	TGTGCCAGCAGTCCCCCGTGGGGTAGCGGGAGACGAACAGATACGCAGTATTTT	CASSPPWGSGRRTDTQYF